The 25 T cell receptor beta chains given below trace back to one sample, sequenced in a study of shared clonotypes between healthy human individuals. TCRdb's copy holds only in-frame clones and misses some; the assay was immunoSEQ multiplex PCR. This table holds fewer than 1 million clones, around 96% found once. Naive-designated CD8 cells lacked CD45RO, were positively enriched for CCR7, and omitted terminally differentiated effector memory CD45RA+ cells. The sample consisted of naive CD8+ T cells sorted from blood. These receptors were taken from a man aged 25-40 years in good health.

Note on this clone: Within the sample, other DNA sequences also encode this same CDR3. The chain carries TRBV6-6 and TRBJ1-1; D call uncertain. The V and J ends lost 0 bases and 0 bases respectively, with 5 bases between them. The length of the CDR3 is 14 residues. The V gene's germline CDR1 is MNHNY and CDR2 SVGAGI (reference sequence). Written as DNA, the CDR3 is TGTGCCAGCAGTTACTCAGGGTTGAACACTGAAGCTTTCTTT. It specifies CASSYSGLNTEAFF.

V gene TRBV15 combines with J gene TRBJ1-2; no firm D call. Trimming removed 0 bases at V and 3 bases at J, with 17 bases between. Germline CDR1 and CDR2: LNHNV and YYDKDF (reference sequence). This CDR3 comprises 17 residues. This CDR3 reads CATSRDALLSAHYGYTF. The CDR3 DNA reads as TGTGCCACCAGCAGAGATGCTTTGTTGTCGGCTCACTATGGCTACACCTTC.

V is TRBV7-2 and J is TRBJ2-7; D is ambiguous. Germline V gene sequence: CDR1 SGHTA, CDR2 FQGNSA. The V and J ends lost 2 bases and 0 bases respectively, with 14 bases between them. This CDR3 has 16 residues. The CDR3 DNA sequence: TGTGCCAGCAGCTTACCCGGCGGTGAGCTCTCCTACGAGCAGTACTTC. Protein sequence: CASSLPGGELSYEQYF.

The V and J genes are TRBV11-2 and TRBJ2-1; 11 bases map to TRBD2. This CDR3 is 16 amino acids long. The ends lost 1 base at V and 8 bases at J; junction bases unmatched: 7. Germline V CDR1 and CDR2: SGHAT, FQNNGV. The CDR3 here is CASSLVVAGGPYEQFF. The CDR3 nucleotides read TGTGCCAGCAGCTTAGTGGTAGCGGGAGGGCCATATGAGCAGTTCTTC.

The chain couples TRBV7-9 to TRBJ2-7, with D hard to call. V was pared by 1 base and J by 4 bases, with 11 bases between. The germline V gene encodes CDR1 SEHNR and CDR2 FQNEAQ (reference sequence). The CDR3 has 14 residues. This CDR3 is CASSLDGLRYEQYF. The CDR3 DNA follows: TGTGCCAGCAGCTTAGACGGCCTCAGGTACGAGCAGTACTTC.

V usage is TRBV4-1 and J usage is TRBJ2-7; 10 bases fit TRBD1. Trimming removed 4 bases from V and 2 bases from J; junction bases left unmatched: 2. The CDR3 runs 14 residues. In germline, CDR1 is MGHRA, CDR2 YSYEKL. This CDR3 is CASSLGQGAYEQYF. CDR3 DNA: TGCGCCAGCAGCCTCGGACAGGGGGCCTACGAGCAGTACTTC.

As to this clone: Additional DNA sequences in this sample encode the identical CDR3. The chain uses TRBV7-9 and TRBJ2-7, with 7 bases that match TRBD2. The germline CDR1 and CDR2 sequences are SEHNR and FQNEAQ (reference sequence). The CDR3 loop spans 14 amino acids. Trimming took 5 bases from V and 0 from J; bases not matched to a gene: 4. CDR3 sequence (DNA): TGTGCCAGCAGCCCATCGGGGGGCTCCTACGAGCAGTACTTC. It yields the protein CASSPSGGSYEQYF. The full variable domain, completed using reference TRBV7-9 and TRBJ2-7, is DTGVSQNPRHKITKRGQNVTFRCDPISEHNRLYWYRQTLGQGPEFLTYFQNEAQLEKSRLLSDRFSAERPKGSFSTLEIQRTEQGDSAMYLCASSPSGGSYEQYFGPGTRLTVT.

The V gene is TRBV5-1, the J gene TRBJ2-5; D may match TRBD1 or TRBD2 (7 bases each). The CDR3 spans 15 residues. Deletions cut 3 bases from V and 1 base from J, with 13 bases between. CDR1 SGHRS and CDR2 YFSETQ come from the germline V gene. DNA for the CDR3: TGCGCCAGCAGCTACAGGGGAGGGAGCCAAGAGACCCAGTACTTC. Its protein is CASSYRGGSQETQYF.

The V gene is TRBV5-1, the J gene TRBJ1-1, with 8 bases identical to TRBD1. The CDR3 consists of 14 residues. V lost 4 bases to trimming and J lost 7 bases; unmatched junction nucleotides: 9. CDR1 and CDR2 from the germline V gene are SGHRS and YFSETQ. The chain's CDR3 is CASSRGQGEDEAFF. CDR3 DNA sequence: TGCGCCAGCAGCAGAGGACAGGGCGAAGATGAAGCTTTCTTT.

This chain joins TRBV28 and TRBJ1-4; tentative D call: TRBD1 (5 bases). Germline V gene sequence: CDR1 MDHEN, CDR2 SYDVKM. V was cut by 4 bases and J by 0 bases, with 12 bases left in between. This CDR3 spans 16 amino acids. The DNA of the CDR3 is TGTGCCAGCAGTTACTATCAGGGAGCAACTAATGAAAAACTGTTTTTT. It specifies CASSYYQGATNEKLFF.

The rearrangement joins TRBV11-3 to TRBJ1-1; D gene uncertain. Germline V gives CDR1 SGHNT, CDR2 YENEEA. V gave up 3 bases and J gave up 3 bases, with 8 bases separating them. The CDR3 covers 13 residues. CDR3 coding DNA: TGTGCCAGCAGCTTGGGGAAGTACACTGAAGCTTTCTTT. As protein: CASSLGKYTEAFF.

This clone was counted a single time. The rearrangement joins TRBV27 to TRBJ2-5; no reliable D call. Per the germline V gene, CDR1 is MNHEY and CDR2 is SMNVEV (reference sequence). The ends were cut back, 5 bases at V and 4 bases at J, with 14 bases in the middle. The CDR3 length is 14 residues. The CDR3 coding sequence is TGTGCCAGCAGTCCCTGGTCCCCCCCAGAGACCCAGTACTTC. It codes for CASSPWSPPETQYF.

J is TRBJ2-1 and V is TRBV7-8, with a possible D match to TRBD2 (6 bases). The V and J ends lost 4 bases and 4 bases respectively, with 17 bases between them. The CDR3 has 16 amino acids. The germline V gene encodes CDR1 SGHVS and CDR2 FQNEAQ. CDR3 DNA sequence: TGTGCCAGCAGCTCCACCCGGGAGACGGGTTACAATGAGCAGTTCTTC. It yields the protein CASSSTRETGYNEQFF.

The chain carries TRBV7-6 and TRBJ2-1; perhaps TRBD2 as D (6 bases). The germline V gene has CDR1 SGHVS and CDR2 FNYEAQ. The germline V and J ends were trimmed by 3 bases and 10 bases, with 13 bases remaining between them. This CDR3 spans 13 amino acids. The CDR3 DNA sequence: TGTGCCAGCAGCTTGCGCTGGAGGGACGAGCAGTTCTTC. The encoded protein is CASSLRWRDEQFF.

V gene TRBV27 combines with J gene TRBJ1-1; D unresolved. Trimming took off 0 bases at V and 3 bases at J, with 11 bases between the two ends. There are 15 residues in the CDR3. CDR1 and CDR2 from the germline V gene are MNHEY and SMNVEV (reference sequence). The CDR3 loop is CASSLSPGGDTEAFF. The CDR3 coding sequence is TGTGCCAGCAGTTTATCGCCCGGTGGGGACACTGAAGCTTTCTTT.

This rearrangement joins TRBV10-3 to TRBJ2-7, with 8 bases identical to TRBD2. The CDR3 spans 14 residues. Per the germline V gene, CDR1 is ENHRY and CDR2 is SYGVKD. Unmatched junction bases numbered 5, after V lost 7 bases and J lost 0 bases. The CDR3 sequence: CAIKAGTSSYEQYF. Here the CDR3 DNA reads TGTGCCATCAAAGCCGGGACTAGCTCCTACGAGCAGTACTTC.

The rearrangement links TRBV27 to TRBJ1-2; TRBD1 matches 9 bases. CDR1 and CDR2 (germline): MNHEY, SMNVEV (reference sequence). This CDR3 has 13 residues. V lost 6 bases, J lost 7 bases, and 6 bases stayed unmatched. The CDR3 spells CASSVGQGGGYTF. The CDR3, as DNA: TGTGCCAGCAGCGTGGGACAGGGAGGTGGCTACACCTTC.

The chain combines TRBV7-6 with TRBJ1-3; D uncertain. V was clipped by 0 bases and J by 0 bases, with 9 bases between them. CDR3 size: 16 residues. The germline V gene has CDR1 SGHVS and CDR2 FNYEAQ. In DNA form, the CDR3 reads TGTGCCAGCAGCTTAGCTGGCGGCAGCTCTGGAAACACCATATATTTT. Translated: CASSLAGGSSGNTIYF.

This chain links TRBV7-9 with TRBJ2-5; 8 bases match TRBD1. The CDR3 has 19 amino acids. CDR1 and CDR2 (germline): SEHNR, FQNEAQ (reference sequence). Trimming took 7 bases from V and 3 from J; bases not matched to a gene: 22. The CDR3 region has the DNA TGTGCCAGCATCCCCGGACAGGGAGAATCCCCACGACGAAAAGAGACCCAGTACTTC. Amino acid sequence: CASIPGQGESPRRKETQYF.

CDR3 nucleotide sequence: TGCGCCAGCAGCCAAGGCGACGGGACACAAGAAGCTTTCTTT. It codes for CASSQGDGTQEAFF. The V and J genes are TRBV4-1 and TRBJ1-1; maybe TRBD1 (6 bases). Germline V gene lookup returns CDR1 MGHRA and CDR2 YSYEKL. V dropped 1 base and J dropped 8 bases, with 14 bases sitting between them. The CDR3 has 14 amino acids.

The CDR3 loop is CASSQGTSGGYTF. CDR3 in DNA: TGTGCCAGCAGCCAAGGGACAAGTGGGGGCTACACCTTC. V usage is TRBV16 and J usage is TRBJ1-2; perhaps TRBD1 as D (6 bases). The V gene's germline CDR1 is KGHSY and CDR2 FQNENV. V was shortened by 2 bases and J by 8 bases, with 12 bases between the two germline ends. CDR3 length: 13 amino acids.

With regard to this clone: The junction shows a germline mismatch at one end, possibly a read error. The CDR3 coding sequence is TGTGCTAGCAGCCCACCATTTGGGGCGCCTGAGACCCAGTACTTC. Translation: CASSPPFGAPETQYF. The chain uses TRBV7-7 and TRBJ2-5, with D perhaps TRBD1 (5 bases). The CDR3 is 15 amino acids. In germline, CDR1 is SSHAT, CDR2 FNYEAQ (reference sequence).

The chain's CDR3 is CASSSSTGYLDGYTF. The CDR3 DNA reads TGTGCCAGCAGTTCGAGTACAGGGTATTTGGATGGCTACACCTTC. The chain is built from TRBV6-5 and TRBJ1-2, with D maybe TRBD1 (6 bases). V was trimmed by 4 bases and J by 6 bases, leaving 18 bases between them. The CDR3 extends over 15 amino acids. The germline V gene has CDR1 MNHEY and CDR2 SVGAGI.

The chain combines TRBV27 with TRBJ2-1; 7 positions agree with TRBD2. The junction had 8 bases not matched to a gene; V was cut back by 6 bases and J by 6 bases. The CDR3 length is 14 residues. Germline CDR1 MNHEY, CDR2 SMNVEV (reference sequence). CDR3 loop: CASSSPAGVNEQFF. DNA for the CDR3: TGTGCCAGCAGCTCCCCCGCGGGAGTCAATGAGCAGTTCTTC.

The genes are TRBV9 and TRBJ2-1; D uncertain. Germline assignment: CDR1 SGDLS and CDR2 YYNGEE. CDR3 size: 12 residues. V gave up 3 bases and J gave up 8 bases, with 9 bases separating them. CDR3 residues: CASSGSGDEQFF. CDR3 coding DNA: TGTGCCAGCAGCGGGAGTGGCGATGAGCAGTTCTTC.